The entry below gives a single T cell receptor beta chain sequence along with its context. The source of the sample is a study of blood T cell repertoires in COVID-19. The CDR3 runs 15 residues. V lost 6 bases, J lost 9 bases, and 24 bases lay in between. The germline CDR1 and CDR2 sequences are SQVTM and ANQGSEA. In the source study's methods: Scientists estimated how many nucleated cells there were by amplifying reference gene primers. Produced via immunoSEQ multiplex PCR; TCRdb's table is partial and in-frame only. Clone size and the V and J calls come from that table; the DNA yielded D and trimming. This table has roughly 150,000 clones, 87% appearing once.

Input material: PBMCs or T cells enriched from blood (not recorded which). The chain employs TRBV29-1 and TRBJ2-1; a possible D gene is TRBD2 (5 bases). This TCR was recovered from a woman between 35 and 50 years old who had been exposed to COVID-19. CDR3 sequence (DNA): TGCAGCGTAAACCCGGGGAAAGGATTAAGGAGTGAGCAGTTCTTC. As protein: CSVNPGKGLRSEQFF.